This T cell receptor (beta chain) was captured by sequencing in a study of blood T cells in healthy people across ages. About the study: Capturing about one barcoded beta molecule per two T cells was achieved by template switching.

Together with a sample-barcoded 5' primer, a J-beta primer mix was included in a second PCR lasting about 6 to 11 cycles. TCRdb passed the 5' RACE reads through MiXCR, listing each CDR3 protein once. The table records some 1.4 million distinct CDR3 sequences, approximately 42% of them present only once. Per-sample yields of isolated PBMCs were at least 6.5 million. In this sample, this clonotype turned up a few times. Trimming at V came to 6 bases and at J to 4 bases, leaving 6 bases not matched to a gene. This CDR3 is 13 amino acids long. CDR1 and CDR2 from the germline V gene are DFQATT and SNEGSKA (reference sequence).

The chain is built from TRBV20-1 and TRBJ2-5; the match to TRBD2 covers 9 bases. Sequencing was carried out using blood. The source of this sequence is a woman aged 18-29 years in good health. The CDR3, as DNA: TGCAGTGCAAAAAGCGGGAGGAGAGAGACCCAGTACTTC. It is translated as CSAKSGRRETQYF.